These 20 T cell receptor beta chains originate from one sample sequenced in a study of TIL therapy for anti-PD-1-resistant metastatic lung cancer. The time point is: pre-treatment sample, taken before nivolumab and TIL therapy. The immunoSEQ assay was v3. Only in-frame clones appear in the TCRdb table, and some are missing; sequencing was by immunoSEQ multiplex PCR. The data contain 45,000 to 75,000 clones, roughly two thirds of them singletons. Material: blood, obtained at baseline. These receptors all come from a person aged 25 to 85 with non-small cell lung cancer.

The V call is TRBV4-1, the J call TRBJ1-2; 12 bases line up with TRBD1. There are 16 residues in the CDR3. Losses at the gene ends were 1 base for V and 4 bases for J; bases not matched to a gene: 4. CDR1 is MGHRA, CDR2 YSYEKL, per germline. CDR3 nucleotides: TGCGCCAGCAGCCAAGCTGGGACAGGGGGCGTCTATGGCTACACCTTC. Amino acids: CASSQAGTGGVYGYTF.

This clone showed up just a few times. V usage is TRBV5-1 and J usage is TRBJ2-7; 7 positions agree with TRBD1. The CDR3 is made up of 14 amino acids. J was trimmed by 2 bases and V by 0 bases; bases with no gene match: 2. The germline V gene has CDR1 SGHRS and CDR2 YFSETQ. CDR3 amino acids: CASSLAGQTYEQYF. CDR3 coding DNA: TGCGCCAGCAGCTTGGCGGGACAGACCTACGAGCAGTACTTC. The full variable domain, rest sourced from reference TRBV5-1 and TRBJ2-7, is KAGVTQTPRYLIKTRGQQVTLSCSPISGHRSVSWYQQTPGQGLQFLFEYFSETQRNKGNFPGRFSGRQFSNSRSEMNVSTLELGDSALYLCASSLAGQTYEQYFGPGTRLTVT.

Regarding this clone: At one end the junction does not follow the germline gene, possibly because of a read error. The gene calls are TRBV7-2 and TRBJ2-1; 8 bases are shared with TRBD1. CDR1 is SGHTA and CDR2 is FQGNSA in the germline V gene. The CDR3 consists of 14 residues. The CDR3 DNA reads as TGTGCCAGCACTCCTTCGTGGGGACAGGTTAATTCACTCTTC. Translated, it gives CASTPSWGQVNSLF.

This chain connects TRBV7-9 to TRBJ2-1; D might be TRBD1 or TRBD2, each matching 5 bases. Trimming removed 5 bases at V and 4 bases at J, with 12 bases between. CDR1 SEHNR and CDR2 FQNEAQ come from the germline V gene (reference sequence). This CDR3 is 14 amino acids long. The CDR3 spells CASSPTWGYNEQFF. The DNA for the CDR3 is TGTGCCAGCAGCCCTACGTGGGGGTACAATGAGCAGTTCTTC.

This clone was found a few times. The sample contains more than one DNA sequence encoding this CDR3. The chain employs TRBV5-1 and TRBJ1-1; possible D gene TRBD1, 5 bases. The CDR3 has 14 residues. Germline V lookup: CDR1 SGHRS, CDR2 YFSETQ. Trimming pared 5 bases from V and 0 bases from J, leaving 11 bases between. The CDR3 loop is CASSLQGMNTEAFF. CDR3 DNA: TGCGCCAGCAGTCTTCAGGGAATGAACACTGAAGCTTTCTTT.

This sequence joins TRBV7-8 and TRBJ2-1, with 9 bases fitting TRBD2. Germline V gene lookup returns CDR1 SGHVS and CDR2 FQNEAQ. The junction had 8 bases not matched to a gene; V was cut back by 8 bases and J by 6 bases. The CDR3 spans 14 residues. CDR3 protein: CASGRASGVNEQFF. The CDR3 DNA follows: TGTGCCAGCGGGAGGGCTAGCGGGGTCAATGAGCAGTTCTTC.

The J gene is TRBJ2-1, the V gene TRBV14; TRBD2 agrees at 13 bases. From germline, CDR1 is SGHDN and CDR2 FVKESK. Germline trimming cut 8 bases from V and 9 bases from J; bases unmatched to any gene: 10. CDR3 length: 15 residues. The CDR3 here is CASSGLAGVRGEQFF. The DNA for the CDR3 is TGTGCCAGCTCCGGACTAGCGGGAGTTCGAGGTGAGCAGTTCTTC.

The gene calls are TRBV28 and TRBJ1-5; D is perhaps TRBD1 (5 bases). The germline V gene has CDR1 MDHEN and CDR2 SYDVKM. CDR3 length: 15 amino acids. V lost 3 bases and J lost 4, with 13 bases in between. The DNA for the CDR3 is TGTGCCAGCAGTTTCGCGGGGGGAGCAAATCAGCCCCAGCATTTT. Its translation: CASSFAGGANQPQHF.

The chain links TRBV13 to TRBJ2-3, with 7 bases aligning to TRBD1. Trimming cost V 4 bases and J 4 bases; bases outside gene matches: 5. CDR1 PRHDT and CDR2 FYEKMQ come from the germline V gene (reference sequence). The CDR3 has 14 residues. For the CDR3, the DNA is TGTGCCAGCAGCTCCAAACAGGGGCCAGATACGCAGTATTTT. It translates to CASSSKQGPDTQYF.

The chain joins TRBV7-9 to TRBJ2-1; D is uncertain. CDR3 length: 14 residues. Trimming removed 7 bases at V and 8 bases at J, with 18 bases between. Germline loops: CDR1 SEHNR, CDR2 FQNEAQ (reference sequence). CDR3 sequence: CASNPKGRYDEQFF. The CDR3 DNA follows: TGTGCCAGCAACCCTAAGGGCCGTTACGATGAGCAGTTCTTC.

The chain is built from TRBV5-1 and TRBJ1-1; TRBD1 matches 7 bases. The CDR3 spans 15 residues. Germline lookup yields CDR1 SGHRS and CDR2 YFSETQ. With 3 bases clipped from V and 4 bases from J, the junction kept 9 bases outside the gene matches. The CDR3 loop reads CASSSGDSWGTEAFF. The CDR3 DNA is TGCGCCAGCAGCTCCGGGGACAGTTGGGGCACTGAAGCTTTCTTT.

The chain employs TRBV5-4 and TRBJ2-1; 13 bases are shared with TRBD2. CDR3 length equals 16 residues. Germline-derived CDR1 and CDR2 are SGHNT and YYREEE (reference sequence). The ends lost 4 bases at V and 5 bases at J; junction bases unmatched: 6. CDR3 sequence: CASSTGTSGKHNEQFF. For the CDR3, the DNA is TGTGCCAGCAGCACGGGGACTAGCGGGAAACACAATGAGCAGTTCTTC.

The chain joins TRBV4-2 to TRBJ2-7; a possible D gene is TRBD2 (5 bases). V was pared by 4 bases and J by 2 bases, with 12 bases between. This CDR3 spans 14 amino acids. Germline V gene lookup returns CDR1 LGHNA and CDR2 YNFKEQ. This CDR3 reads CASSPRTGAYEQYF. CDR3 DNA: TGTGCCAGCAGCCCCCGGACTGGAGCCTACGAGCAGTACTTC.

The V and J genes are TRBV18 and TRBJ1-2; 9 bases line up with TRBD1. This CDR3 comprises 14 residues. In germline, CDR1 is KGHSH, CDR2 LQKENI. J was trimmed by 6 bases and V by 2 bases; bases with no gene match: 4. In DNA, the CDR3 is TGTGCCAGCTCACCATACGGACAGGGGAATGGCTACACCTTC. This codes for CASSPYGQGNGYTF.

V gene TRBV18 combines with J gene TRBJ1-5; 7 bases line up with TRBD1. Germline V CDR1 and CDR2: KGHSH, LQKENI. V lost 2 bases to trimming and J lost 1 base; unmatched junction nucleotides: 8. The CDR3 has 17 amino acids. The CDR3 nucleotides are TGTGCCAGCTCACCATCGACAGGGTCCCTGAGCAATCAGCCCCAGCATTTT. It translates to CASSPSTGSLSNQPQHF.

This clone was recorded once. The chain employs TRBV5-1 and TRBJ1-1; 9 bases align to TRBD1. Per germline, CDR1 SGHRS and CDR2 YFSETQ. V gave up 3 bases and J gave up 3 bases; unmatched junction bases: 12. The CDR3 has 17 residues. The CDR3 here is CASSSTGGEIRHTEAFF. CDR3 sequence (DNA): TGCGCCAGCAGCTCGACAGGGGGAGAGATTCGGCACACTGAAGCTTTCTTT. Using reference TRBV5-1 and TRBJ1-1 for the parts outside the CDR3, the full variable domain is KAGVTQTPRYLIKTRGQQVTLSCSPISGHRSVSWYQQTPGQGLQFLFEYFSETQRNKGNFPGRFSGRQFSNSRSEMNVSTLELGDSALYLCASSSTGGEIRHTEAFFGQGTRLTVV.

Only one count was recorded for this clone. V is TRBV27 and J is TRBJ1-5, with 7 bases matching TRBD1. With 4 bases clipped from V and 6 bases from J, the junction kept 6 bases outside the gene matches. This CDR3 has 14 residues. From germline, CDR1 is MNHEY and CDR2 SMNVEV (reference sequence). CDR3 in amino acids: CASSSRDSRQPQHF. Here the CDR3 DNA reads TGTGCCAGCAGTTCCCGGGACAGCCGTCAGCCCCAGCATTTT.

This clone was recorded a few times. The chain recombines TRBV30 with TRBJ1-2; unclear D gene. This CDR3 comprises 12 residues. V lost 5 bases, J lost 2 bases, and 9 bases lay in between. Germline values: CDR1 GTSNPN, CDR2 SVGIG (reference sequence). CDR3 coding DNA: TGTGCCTGGTTGGACGGGAACTATGGCTACACCTTC. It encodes CAWLDGNYGYTF.

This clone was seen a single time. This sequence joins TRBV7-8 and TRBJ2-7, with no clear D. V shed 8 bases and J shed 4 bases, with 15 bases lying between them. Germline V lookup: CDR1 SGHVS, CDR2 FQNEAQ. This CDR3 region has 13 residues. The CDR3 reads CASGTVPLYEQYF. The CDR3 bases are TGTGCCAGCGGAACCGTCCCCCTTTACGAGCAGTACTTC.

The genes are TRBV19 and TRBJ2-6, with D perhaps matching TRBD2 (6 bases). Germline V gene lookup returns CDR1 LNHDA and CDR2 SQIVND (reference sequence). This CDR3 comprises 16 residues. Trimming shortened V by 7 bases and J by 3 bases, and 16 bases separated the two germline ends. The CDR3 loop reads CASTRDSLFGANVLTF. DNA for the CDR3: TGTGCCAGTACTCGGGACTCCCTTTTTGGGGCCAACGTCCTGACTTTC.